Following are 5 T cell receptor beta chains from one sample sequenced in a study of T-cell memory formation after mild COVID-19. TCRdb reanalysed the 5' RACE reads using MiXCR and keeps one entry per CDR3 protein. The sample lists approximately 170,000 distinct CDR3 sequences; roughly 13% were seen once. Sequenced input: PBMCs or a T cell subset sorted from them (not recorded which). The source is a man younger than 35 who had mild COVID-19 (a few samples of this study predate the infection). Cell type and time point are not known.

This clonotype was seen more than once but under ten times. J is TRBJ2-2 and V is TRBV10-3; 9 bases line up with TRBD1. V shed 10 bases and J 6 bases; nucleotides not matched to a gene: 15. Germline-derived CDR1 and CDR2 are ENHRY and SYGVKD. The CDR3 contains 16 residues. For the CDR3, the DNA is TGTGCCAGCCAAATTTCCGGGACAGGGAGCGCCGGGGAGCTGTTTTTT. Translated, it gives CASQISGTGSAGELFF.

This chain joins TRBV3-1 and TRBJ1-2, with TRBD1 identical over 8 bases. Losses at the gene ends were 3 bases for V and 4 bases for J; bases not matched to a gene: 7. The V gene's germline CDR1 is LGHDT and CDR2 YNNKEL (reference sequence). This CDR3 spans 15 amino acids. The CDR3 region is CASSHLDRDGYGYTF. CDR3 sequence (DNA): TGTGCCAGCAGCCACTTGGACAGGGACGGCTATGGCTACACCTTC.

This chain connects TRBV7-2 to TRBJ2-2, with D possibly being TRBD2 (6 bases). V was shortened by 5 bases and J by 3 bases, with 10 bases between the two germline ends. Germline V gene lookup returns CDR1 SGHTA and CDR2 FQGNSA. The CDR3 is 14 residues long. The CDR3 sequence is CASSRGVDTGELFF. The CDR3 DNA reads TGTGCCAGCAGCCGCGGGGTTGACACCGGGGAGCTGTTTTTT.

This clonotype showed up many times. The chain has TRBV20-1 and TRBJ1-2; D unresolved. V gave up 2 bases and J gave up 7 bases, with 14 bases separating them. CDR1 and CDR2 (germline): DFQATT, SNEGSKA (reference sequence). The CDR3 spans 13 residues. CDR3 sequence: CSARQVGSSGYTF. CDR3 in DNA: TGCAGTGCTAGACAGGTGGGCTCCTCTGGCTACACCTTC.

This clonotype was recorded a few times. This chain joins TRBV28 and TRBJ1-2, with unresolved D. V shed 5 bases and J shed 4 bases, with 8 bases lying between them. Looked up from germline, CDR1 is MDHEN and CDR2 is SYDVKM. The CDR3 has 12 amino acids. DNA for the CDR3: TGTGCCAGCAGTCCCCGGGGCTATGGCTACACCTTC. Translation: CASSPRGYGYTF.